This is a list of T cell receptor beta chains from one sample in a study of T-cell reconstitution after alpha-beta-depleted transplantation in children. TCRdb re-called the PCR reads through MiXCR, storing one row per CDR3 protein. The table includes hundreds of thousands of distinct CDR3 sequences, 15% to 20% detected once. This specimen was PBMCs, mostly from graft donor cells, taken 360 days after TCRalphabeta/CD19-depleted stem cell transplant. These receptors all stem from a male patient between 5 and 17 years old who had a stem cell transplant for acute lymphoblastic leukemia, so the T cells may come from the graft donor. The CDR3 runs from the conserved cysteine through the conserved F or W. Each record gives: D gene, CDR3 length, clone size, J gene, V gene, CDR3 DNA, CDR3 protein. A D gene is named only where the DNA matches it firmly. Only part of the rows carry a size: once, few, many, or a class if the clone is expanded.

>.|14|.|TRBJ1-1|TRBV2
TGTGCCAGCATAGATCCGGGCGGGAACACTGAAGCCTTCTTT
CASIDPGGNTEAFF
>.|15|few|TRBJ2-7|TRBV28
TGTGCCAGTGGATTAGGGGGTTACGACTCCTACGAGCAGTACTTC
CASGLGGYDSYEQYF
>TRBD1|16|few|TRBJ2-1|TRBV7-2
TGTGCCAGCAGCACAATGACAGGGGGCTTGGGCAATGAGCAGTTCTTC
CASSTMTGGLGNEQFF
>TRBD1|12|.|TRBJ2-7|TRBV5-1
TGCGCCACCAGGGGACAGGCCTACGAGCAGTACTTC
CATRGQAYEQYF
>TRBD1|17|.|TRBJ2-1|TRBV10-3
TGTGCCATCAGTGCGTCGAAGACAGGGGTCAACGTCAATGAGCAGTTCTTC
CAISASKTGVNVNEQFF
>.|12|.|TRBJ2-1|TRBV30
TGTGCCTGGAGGAGGGGAGCGTTTGAGCAGTTCTTC
CAWRRGAFEQFF
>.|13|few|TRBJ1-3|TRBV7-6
TGTGCCAGCAGCCATCGACTGGACGGGGCTCAAGATTTT
CASSHRLDGAQDF
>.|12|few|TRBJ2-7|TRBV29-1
TGCAGCGTTCTGTGGTCCTCCTACGAGCAGTACTTC
CSVLWSSYEQYF
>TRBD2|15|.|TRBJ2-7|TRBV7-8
TGTGCCAGCAGCGCGTATAGCGGGAGAGACTACGAGCAATACTTC
CASSAYSGRDYEQYF
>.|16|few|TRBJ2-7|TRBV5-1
TGCGCCAGCAGCTTCGCCAAGCCCCTAACAACCTACGAGCAGTACTTC
CASSFAKPLTTYEQYF
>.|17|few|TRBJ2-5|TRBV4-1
TGCGCCAGCAGCCAAGTAGGGCACCTTGGGGGGAGAGAGACCCAGTACTTC
CASSQVGHLGGRETQYF
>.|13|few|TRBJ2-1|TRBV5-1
TGCGCCAGCAAGAAATTCGAGTACAATGAGCAGTTCTTC
CASKKFEYNEQFF
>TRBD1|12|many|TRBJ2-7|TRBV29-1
TGCAGCGTTGGAGACAGGGCCTACGAGCAGTACTTC
CSVGDRAYEQYF
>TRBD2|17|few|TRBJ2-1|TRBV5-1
TGCGCCAGCAGCTTGGTGGGTCGTGGGGGAGGGCTCAATGAGCAGTTCTTC
CASSLVGRGGGLNEQFF
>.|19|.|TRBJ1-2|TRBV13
TGTGCCAGCAGCTTAGGGGATGATAGCAGGGGAAGTAGGGACTATGGCTACACCTTC
CASSLGDDSRGSRDYGYTF
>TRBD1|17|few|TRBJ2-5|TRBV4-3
TGCGCCAGCAGCCAAGGATCTTCCGGGACAGGACAAGAGACCCAGTACTTC
CASSQGSSGTGQETQYF
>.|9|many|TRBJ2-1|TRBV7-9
TGTGCCATCCGGGATGAGCAGTTCTTC
CAIRDEQFF
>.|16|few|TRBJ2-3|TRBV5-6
TGTGCCAGCAGCTTTCCCCGCAGGGGTACCACAGATACGCAGTATTTT
CASSFPRRGTTDTQYF
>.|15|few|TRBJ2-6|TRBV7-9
TGTGCCAGCAGCGGAGGTGGGAGAGGGGCCAACGTCCTGACTTTC
CASSGGGRGANVLTF
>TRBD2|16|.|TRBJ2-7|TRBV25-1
TGTGCCAGCAGGCACAGCGACCCGGGACTAGCCTACGAGCAGTACTTC
CASRHSDPGLAYEQYF
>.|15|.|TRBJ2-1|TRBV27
TGTGCCAGCAGCCGTTCTCGCGGACGATACAATGAGCAGTTCTTC
CASSRSRGRYNEQFF
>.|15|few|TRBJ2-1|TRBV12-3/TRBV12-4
TGTGCCAGCAGTTTAGAGACAGTCTCCTACAATGAGCAGTTCTTC
CASSLETVSYNEQFF
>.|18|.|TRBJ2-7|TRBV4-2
TGTGCCAGCAGCCAAGAAGGGGATAGCGGCGTGTTTTTTTACGAGCAGTACTTC
CASSQEGDSGVFFYEQYF
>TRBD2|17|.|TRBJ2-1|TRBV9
TGTGCCAGCAGCGTAGATTGGACTAGCGGACCTTACAATGAGCAGTTCTTC
CASSVDWTSGPYNEQFF
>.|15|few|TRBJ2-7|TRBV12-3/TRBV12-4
TGTGCCAGCACCTTCGGAGGGTCCCTACCCTACGAGCAGTACTTC
CASTFGGSLPYEQYF
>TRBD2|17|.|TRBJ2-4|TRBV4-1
TGCGCCAGCAGCCAACTGACTAGCGGGAGAGGCAAAAACATTCAGTACTTC
CASSQLTSGRGKNIQYF
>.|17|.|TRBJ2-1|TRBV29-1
TGCAGCGTTGACCCTCTGGGAGGTCCGATATCCTACAATGAGCAGTTCTTC
CSVDPLGGPISYNEQFF
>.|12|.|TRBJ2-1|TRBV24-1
TGTGCCACCAGTGGCGGTTACAATGAGCAGTTCTTC
CATSGGYNEQFF
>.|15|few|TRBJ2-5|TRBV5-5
TGTGCCAGCAGCTGGCGGACCGGCGGATACGAGACCCAGTACTTC
CASSWRTGGYETQYF
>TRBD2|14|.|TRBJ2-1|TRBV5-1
TGCGCCAGCACCTCGGGACTAGCGGTCAATGAGCAGTTCTTC
CASTSGLAVNEQFF
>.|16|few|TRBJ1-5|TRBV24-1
TGTGCCACCAGTGCCCTCAGAGACTTCAGCAATCAGCCCCAGCATTTT
CATSALRDFSNQPQHF
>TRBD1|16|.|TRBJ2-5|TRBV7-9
TGTGCCAGCAGCTCCCCGGGACAGGGGGACCAAGAGACCCAGTACTTC
CASSSPGQGDQETQYF
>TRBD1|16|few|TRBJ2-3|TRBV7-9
TGTGCCAGCAGCCGACTCCCGGGACAGGGGGCAGATAGTCAGTATTTT
CASSRLPGQGADSQYF
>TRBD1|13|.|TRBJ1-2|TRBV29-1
TGCAGCGCCCGGACAGGGGGCGCTTATGGCTACACCTTC
CSARTGGAYGYTF
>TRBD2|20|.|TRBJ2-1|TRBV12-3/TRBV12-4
TGTGCCAGCAGTTTTAAATGGACTAGCGGGAGGGCAGGAAACTACAATGAGCAGTTCTTC
CASSFKWTSGRAGNYNEQFF
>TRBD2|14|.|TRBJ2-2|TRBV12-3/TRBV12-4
TGTGCCAGCAGTATTGGGGGGGGCACCGGGGAGCTGTTTTTT
CASSIGGGTGELFF
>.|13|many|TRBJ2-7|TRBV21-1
TGTGCCAGCACCCCGGGACATCCCCACGAGCAGTACTTC
CASTPGHPHEQYF
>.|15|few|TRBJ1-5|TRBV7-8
TGTGCCAGCAGCTCTAGTTGGTATAGCAATCAGCCCCAGCATTTT
CASSSSWYSNQPQHF
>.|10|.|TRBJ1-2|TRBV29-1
TGCGCCGCGGAGGACTATGGCTACACCTTC
CAAEDYGYTF
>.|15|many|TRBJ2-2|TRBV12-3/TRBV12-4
TGTGCCAGCAGTTCGATGGACCCGCGGGCCGGGGAGCTGTTTTTT
CASSSMDPRAGELFF
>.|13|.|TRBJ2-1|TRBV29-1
TGCAGCGTCCAGTTCTACAGGGACTATGAGCAGTTCTTC
CSVQFYRDYEQFF
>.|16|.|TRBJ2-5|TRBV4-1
TGCGCCAGCAGCCAAGTTCCCGGGCCTAGCAGGGCTCGGGAGTACTTC
CASSQVPGPSRAREYF
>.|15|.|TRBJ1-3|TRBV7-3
TGTGCCAGCAGCTTAAAAGGGGGGCAGGGAAACACCATATATTTT
CASSLKGGQGNTIYF
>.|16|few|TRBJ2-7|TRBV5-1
TGCGCCAGCAGCTTGGACCCTATAAGCTCAGTCTACGAGCAGTACTTC
CASSLDPISSVYEQYF
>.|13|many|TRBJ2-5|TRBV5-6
TGTGCCAGCAGCTTTCCGGGACGGGAGACCCAGTACTTC
CASSFPGRETQYF
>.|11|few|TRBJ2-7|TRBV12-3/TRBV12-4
TGTGCCAGCAGTTATTTCGACGAGCAGTACTTC
CASSYFDEQYF
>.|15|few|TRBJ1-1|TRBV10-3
TGTGCCATCAGTTACGGAGGGTATTTGGACACTGAAGCTTTCTTT
CAISYGGYLDTEAFF